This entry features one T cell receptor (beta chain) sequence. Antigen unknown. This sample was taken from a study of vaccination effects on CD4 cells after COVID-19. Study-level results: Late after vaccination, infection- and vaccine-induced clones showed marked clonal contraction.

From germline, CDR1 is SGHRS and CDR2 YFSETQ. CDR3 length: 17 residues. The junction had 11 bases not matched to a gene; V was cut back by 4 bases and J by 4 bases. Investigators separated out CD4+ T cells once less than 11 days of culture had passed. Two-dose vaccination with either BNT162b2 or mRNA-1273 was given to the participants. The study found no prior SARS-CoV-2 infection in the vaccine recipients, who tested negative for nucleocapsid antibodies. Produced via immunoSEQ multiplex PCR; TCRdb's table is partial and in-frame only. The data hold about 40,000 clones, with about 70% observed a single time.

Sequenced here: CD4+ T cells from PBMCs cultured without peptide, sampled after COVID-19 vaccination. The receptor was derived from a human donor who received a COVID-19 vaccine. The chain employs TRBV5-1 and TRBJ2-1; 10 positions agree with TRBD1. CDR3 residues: CASSNSPPGQGYNEQFF. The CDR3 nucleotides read TGCGCCAGCAGCAATTCTCCCCCGGGACAGGGGTACAATGAGCAGTTCTTC.